Listed below are T cell receptor beta chains from one sample, sequenced in a study of blood T cell repertoires in COVID-19. Profiled with immunoSEQ multiplex PCR; TCRdb holds only in-frame clones, not every one. The repertoire holds roughly 170,000 clones, roughly 80% seen once, with about 7% in the top ten. Sample: peripheral blood. These receptor sequences come from a human donor in a cohort sampled during active COVID-19. The CDR3 runs from the conserved cysteine through the conserved F or W. The D gene is left open where the match is weak. Clone size appears in some rows only: once, few, many, or a class for an expanded clone.

j_gene: TRBJ2-1; d_gene: .; abundance: .; v_gene: TRBV30; CDR3aa: CAWSPRYNEQFF; CDR3nt: TGTGCCTGGAGTCCCCGGTACAATGAGCAGTTCTTC
j_gene: TRBJ1-6; d_gene: .; abundance: .; v_gene: TRBV30; CDR3aa: CAWAPGNSPLHF; CDR3nt: TGTGCCTGGGCCCCGGGGAACTCACCCCTCCACTTT
j_gene: TRBJ2-7; d_gene: .; abundance: .; v_gene: TRBV27; CDR3aa: CASSSSRGSFSYEQYF; CDR3nt: TGTGCCAGCAGTTCCTCCAGGGGTTCATTCTCCTACGAGCAGTACTTC
j_gene: TRBJ2-7; d_gene: .; abundance: .; v_gene: TRBV5-4; CDR3aa: CASSLDLGQTRYEQYF; CDR3nt: TGTGCCAGCAGCTTAGACCTTGGACAGACACGCTACGAGCAGTACTTC
j_gene: TRBJ1-3; d_gene: TRBD1; abundance: .; v_gene: TRBV6-6; CDR3aa: CASSLTGGAETGNTIYF; CDR3nt: TGTGCCAGCAGTCTTACAGGGGGCGCAGAGACTGGAAACACCATATATTTT
j_gene: TRBJ2-7; d_gene: .; abundance: .; v_gene: TRBV2; CDR3aa: CASSYSYEQYF; CDR3nt: TGTGCCAGCAGTTACTCCTACGAGCAGTACTTC
j_gene: TRBJ2-5; d_gene: .; abundance: .; v_gene: TRBV5-1; CDR3aa: CASSRDQETQYF; CDR3nt: TGCGCCAGCTCCCGGGACCAAGAGACCCAGTACTTC
j_gene: TRBJ1-6; d_gene: TRBD1; abundance: .; v_gene: TRBV5-1; CDR3aa: CASSTEQGPNSPLHF; CDR3nt: TGCGCCAGCAGCACCGAACAGGGGCCGAATTCACCCCTCCACTTT
j_gene: TRBJ2-7; d_gene: .; abundance: .; v_gene: TRBV4-2; CDR3aa: CASSQLPGDYEQYF; CDR3nt: TGTGCCAGCAGCCAGCTACCAGGGGACTACGAGCAGTACTTC
j_gene: TRBJ1-2; d_gene: TRBD1; abundance: .; v_gene: TRBV4-1; CDR3aa: CASSQVGQGAGYTF; CDR3nt: TGCGCCAGCAGCCAAGTTGGCCAGGGGGCTGGCTACACCTTC
j_gene: TRBJ2-7; d_gene: .; abundance: .; v_gene: TRBV7-2; CDR3aa: CASSFPGYHYEQYF; CDR3nt: TGTGCCAGCAGCTTCCCCGGGTATCATTACGAGCAGTACTTC
j_gene: TRBJ2-7; d_gene: .; abundance: .; v_gene: TRBV29-1; CDR3aa: CSVEVKGGSYEQYF; CDR3nt: TGCAGCGTTGAAGTAAAAGGGGGTTCCTACGAGCAGTACTTC
j_gene: TRBJ2-2; d_gene: TRBD2; abundance: .; v_gene: TRBV7-3; CDR3aa: CASSVMSPGGGTGELFF; CDR3nt: TGTGCCAGCAGCGTTATGTCCCCGGGGGGTGGCACCGGGGAGCTGTTTTTT
j_gene: TRBJ1-2; d_gene: .; abundance: once; v_gene: TRBV11-2; CDR3aa: CASSRIQGPRAGGYTF; CDR3nt: TGTGCCAGCAGCCGTATACAGGGACCTCGGGCGGGTGGCTACACCTTC
j_gene: TRBJ2-5; d_gene: .; abundance: .; v_gene: TRBV3-1/TRBV3-2; CDR3aa: CASCQNREKETQYF; CDR3nt: TGTGCCAGCTGCCAAAACAGGGAAAAAGAGACCCAGTACTTC
j_gene: TRBJ1-4; d_gene: .; abundance: .; v_gene: TRBV12-5; CDR3aa: CASGLGGSDEKLFF; CDR3nt: TGTGCTAGTGGTTTAGGAGGGTCGGACGAAAAACTGTTTTTT
j_gene: TRBJ1-1; d_gene: .; abundance: few; v_gene: TRBV2; CDR3aa: CASSEALEVAEAFF; CDR3nt: TGTGCCAGCAGTGAAGCATTAGAGGTGGCTGAAGCTTTCTTT
j_gene: TRBJ2-3; d_gene: TRBD1; abundance: .; v_gene: TRBV4-1; CDR3aa: CASSLRTGYTDTQYF; CDR3nt: TGCGCCAGCAGCCTCCGGACAGGTTACACAGATACGCAGTATTTT
j_gene: TRBJ1-3; d_gene: .; abundance: .; v_gene: TRBV7-9; CDR3aa: CASSLAGGQNTIYF; CDR3nt: TGTGCCAGCAGCTTAGCGGGCGGACAAAACACCATATATTTT
j_gene: TRBJ2-7; d_gene: TRBD1; abundance: .; v_gene: TRBV18; CDR3aa: CASSRTPGTGGSEQYF; CDR3nt: TGTGCCAGCTCGCGAACTCCCGGGACAGGGGGATCAGAGCAGTACTTC
j_gene: TRBJ2-3; d_gene: TRBD2; abundance: .; v_gene: TRBV6-2/TRBV6-3; CDR3aa: CASSYRFSGRADTQYF; CDR3nt: TGTGCCAGCAGTTACCGTTTCTCGGGGAGGGCAGATACGCAGTATTTT
j_gene: TRBJ2-7; d_gene: .; abundance: .; v_gene: TRBV4-1; CDR3aa: CASQGHSYEQYF; CDR3nt: TGCGCCAGCCAGGGGCACTCCTACGAGCAGTACTTC
j_gene: TRBJ2-5; d_gene: TRBD2; abundance: .; v_gene: TRBV7-2; CDR3aa: CASSPGTSGIIQETQYF; CDR3nt: TGTGCCAGCAGTCCCGGGACTAGCGGGATCATCCAAGAGACCCAGTACTTC
j_gene: TRBJ1-1; d_gene: .; abundance: once; v_gene: TRBV9; CDR3aa: CASSVGSGNTEAFF; CDR3nt: TGTGCCAGCAGCGTAGGGTCGGGGAACACTGAAGCTTTCTTT
j_gene: TRBJ2-5; d_gene: .; abundance: .; v_gene: TRBV7-9; CDR3aa: CASGTSTGQTQYF; CDR3nt: TGTGCCAGCGGTACTAGCACTGGGCAGACCCAGTACTTC
j_gene: TRBJ2-1; d_gene: TRBD2; abundance: .; v_gene: TRBV4-2; CDR3aa: CASSQGMGLAGASSYNEQFF; CDR3nt: TGTGCCAGCAGCCAGGGGATGGGACTAGCGGGGGCGAGCTCCTACAATGAGCAGTTCTTC
j_gene: TRBJ2-7; d_gene: TRBD1; abundance: .; v_gene: TRBV11-2; CDR3aa: CASSSGTGAYEQYF; CDR3nt: TGTGCCAGCAGCTCCGGGACAGGGGCCTACGAGCAGTACTTC
j_gene: TRBJ2-3; d_gene: .; abundance: .; v_gene: TRBV6-5; CDR3aa: CASSQPGASPDTQYF; CDR3nt: TGTGCCAGCAGTCAACCTGGAGCGAGCCCAGATACGCAGTATTTT
j_gene: TRBJ1-1; d_gene: .; abundance: .; v_gene: TRBV19; CDR3aa: CASSTSPGGESFF; CDR3nt: TGTGCCAGTAGTACCTCCCCGGGGGGCGAATCTTTCTTT
j_gene: TRBJ2-2; d_gene: TRBD2; abundance: .; v_gene: TRBV15; CDR3aa: CATSRPFWERGAGELFF; CDR3nt: TGTGCCACCAGCAGACCCTTTTGGGAGCGGGGAGCCGGGGAGCTGTTTTTT
j_gene: TRBJ1-2; d_gene: .; abundance: .; v_gene: TRBV5-4; CDR3aa: CASSWRGANYGYTF; CDR3nt: TGTGCCAGCAGCTGGCGGGGAGCTAACTATGGCTACACCTTC
j_gene: TRBJ1-5; d_gene: .; abundance: few; v_gene: TRBV6-5; CDR3aa: CASSYFGVDQPQHF; CDR3nt: TGTGCCAGCAGTTACTTCGGGGTAGATCAGCCCCAGCATTTT
j_gene: TRBJ1-1; d_gene: .; abundance: .; v_gene: TRBV13; CDR3aa: CASTYNREMNTEAFF; CDR3nt: TGTGCCAGCACCTACAACAGGGAGATGAACACTGAAGCTTTCTTT
j_gene: TRBJ2-1; d_gene: .; abundance: .; v_gene: TRBV1; CDR3aa: CTSSQGGSYNEQFF; CDR3nt: TGCACCAGCAGCCAAGGAGGGTCCTACAATGAGCAGTTCTTC
j_gene: TRBJ2-1; d_gene: .; abundance: once; v_gene: TRBV4-2; CDR3aa: CASSQDSLANNEQFF; CDR3nt: TGTGCCAGCAGCCAAGACTCTCTGGCCAACAATGAGCAGTTCTTC
j_gene: TRBJ2-7; d_gene: TRBD1; abundance: .; v_gene: TRBV6-5; CDR3aa: CASSSSGQVYEQYF; CDR3nt: TGTGCCAGCAGTTCATCGGGACAGGTCTACGAGCAGTACTTC
j_gene: TRBJ1-6; d_gene: .; abundance: .; v_gene: TRBV7-2; CDR3aa: CASSLFSNSYNSPLHF; CDR3nt: TGTGCCAGCAGCTTATTTAGCAATTCGTATAATTCACCCCTCCACTTT
j_gene: TRBJ1-6; d_gene: .; abundance: .; v_gene: TRBV5-6; CDR3aa: CASRSGTQDSPLHF; CDR3nt: TGTGCCAGCCGTTCCGGGACACAAGATTCACCCCTCCACTTT
j_gene: TRBJ1-5; d_gene: .; abundance: .; v_gene: TRBV7-2; CDR3aa: CASSLARNQPQHF; CDR3nt: TGTGCCAGCAGCTTAGCTCGTAATCAGCCCCAGCATTTT
j_gene: TRBJ1-1; d_gene: TRBD1; abundance: .; v_gene: TRBV2; CDR3aa: CASSEPTTGDEAFF; CDR3nt: TGTGCCAGCAGTGAACCCACGACAGGGGATGAAGCTTTCTTT
j_gene: TRBJ2-1; d_gene: .; abundance: .; v_gene: TRBV3-1/TRBV3-2; CDR3aa: CASSQDAGYSYNEQFF; CDR3nt: TGTGCCAGCAGCCAAGACGCGGGATACTCCTACAATGAGCAGTTCTTC
j_gene: TRBJ2-1; d_gene: TRBD2; abundance: .; v_gene: TRBV10-1; CDR3aa: CASSPGGGSNEQFF; CDR3nt: TGCGCCAGCAGTCCGGGGGGAGGGTCCAATGAGCAGTTCTTC
j_gene: TRBJ1-2; d_gene: .; abundance: .; v_gene: TRBV5-1; CDR3aa: CASSFPGVNYGYTF; CDR3nt: TGCGCCAGCAGCTTCCCGGGGGTGAACTATGGCTACACCTTC